This T cell receptor beta chain was sequenced in a study of blood T cell repertoires in COVID-19. Study-level information: The origin of the acute and convalescent COVID-19 samples was the United States, Italy and Spain. T cells, B-cell-depleted T cells, or PBMCs supplied cDNA or gDNA.

In the source study's methods: Amplifying reference gene primers gave estimates of nucleated cell counts. Libraries were prepared by immunoSEQ multiplex PCR; TCRdb keeps only in-frame clonotypes and omits some of them. The V and J calls and the clone size are those of that table, but D and trimming were determined from the DNA. In the table there are 220,000 or so clones, more than 75% of which are singletons. With V trimmed by 4 bases and J by 6 bases, 7 bases remained unmatched. The CDR3 sequence is 13 residues long. Germline lookup yields CDR1 GTSNPN and CDR2 SVGIG (reference sequence). V is TRBV30 and J is TRBJ1-1; 8 nucleotides line up with TRBD1. Sequencing was performed on peripheral blood. The TCR sequence derives from a woman of 80 years or more with COVID-19, enrolled during active disease. The CDR3 nucleotides are TGTGCCTGGATCGGCAGGGGGCAGCCTGAAGCTTTCTTT. This sequence encodes CAWIGRGQPEAFF. Combining the CDR3 with reference TRBV30 and TRBJ1-1 gives the whole variable domain SQTIHQWPATLVQPVGSPLSLECTVEGTSNPNLYWYRQAAGRGLQLLFYSVGIGQISSEVPQNLSASRPQDRQFILSSKKLLLSDSGFYLCAWIGRGQPEAFFGQGTRLTVV.